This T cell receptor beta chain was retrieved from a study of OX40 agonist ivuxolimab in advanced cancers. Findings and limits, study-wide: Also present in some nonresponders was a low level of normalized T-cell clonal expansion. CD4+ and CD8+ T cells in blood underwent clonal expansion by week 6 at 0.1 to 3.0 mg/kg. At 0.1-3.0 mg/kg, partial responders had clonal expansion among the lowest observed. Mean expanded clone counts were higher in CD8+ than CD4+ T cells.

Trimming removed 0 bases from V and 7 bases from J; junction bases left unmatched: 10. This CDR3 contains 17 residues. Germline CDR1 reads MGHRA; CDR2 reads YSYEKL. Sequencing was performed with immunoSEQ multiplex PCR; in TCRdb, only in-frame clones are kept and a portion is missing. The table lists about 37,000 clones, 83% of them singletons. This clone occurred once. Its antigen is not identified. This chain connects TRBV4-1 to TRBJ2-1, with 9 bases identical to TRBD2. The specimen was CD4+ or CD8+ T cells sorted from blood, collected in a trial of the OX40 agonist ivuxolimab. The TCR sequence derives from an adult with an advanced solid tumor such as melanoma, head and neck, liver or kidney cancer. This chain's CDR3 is CASSQEGAGGPFNEQFF. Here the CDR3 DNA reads TGCGCCAGCAGCCAAGAGGGGGCGGGAGGGCCTTTTAATGAGCAGTTCTTC.